These 27 T cell receptor beta chains came from one sample sequenced in a study of blood T cell repertoires in COVID-19. The table came from immunoSEQ multiplex PCR; TCRdb's copy has only in-frame clones and leaves some out. Among over 200,000 clones listed, roughly 87% were seen once. Material for sequencing was peripheral blood. These receptors were taken from a middle-aged man with active or convalescent COVID-19.

The gene calls are TRBV5-1 and TRBJ2-3; D possibly corresponds to TRBD1 (6 bases). The length of the CDR3 is 17 residues. Germline assignment: CDR1 SGHRS and CDR2 YFSETQ. Trimming stripped 7 bases from V and 6 bases from J, with 27 bases between. As DNA, the CDR3 is TGCGCCAGCCCTTATAGACTTGTAACAGGGAAGAGGGATACGCAGTATTTT. Amino acid sequence: CASPYRLVTGKRDTQYF.

This CDR3 reads CASSGRQGLTNEKLFF. CDR3 nucleotide sequence: TGTGCCAGCAGCGGGCGACAGGGGCTTACTAATGAAAAACTGTTTTTT. The chain couples TRBV14 to TRBJ1-4; TRBD1 matches 8 bases. J lost 2 bases, V lost 5 bases, and 7 bases had no gene match. The CDR3 spans 16 residues. CDR1 SGHDN and CDR2 FVKESK come from the germline V gene.

This sequence joins TRBV13 and TRBJ2-7, with TRBD1 matching over 10 bases. Germline CDR1 reads PRHDT; CDR2 reads FYEKMQ (reference sequence). Losses at the gene ends were 5 bases for V and 2 bases for J; bases not matched to a gene: 3. CDR3 size: 14 residues. The CDR3 loop is CASSHGQGAYEQYF. The CDR3 coding sequence is TGTGCCAGCAGCCATGGACAGGGGGCCTACGAGCAGTACTTC.

This clone was detected once. At the DNA level, this CDR3 is encoded by other sequences in the same sample as well. The rearrangement links TRBV30 to TRBJ1-6; 9 bases fit TRBD1. Per the germline V gene, CDR1 is GTSNPN and CDR2 is SVGIG (reference sequence). The CDR3 has 14 residues. Trimming took 3 bases from V and 6 from J; bases not matched to a gene: 3. CDR3 DNA: TGTGCCTGGAGAAGGGACAGGGTTAATTCACCCCTCCACTTT. This sequence encodes CAWRRDRVNSPLHF.

The CDR3 sequence: CASSQWARLAVQETQYF. The DNA for the CDR3 is TGTGCCAGCAGCCAGTGGGCGCGACTAGCGGTTCAAGAGACCCAGTACTTC. The J gene is TRBJ2-5, the V gene TRBV3-1 (or the pseudogene TRBV3-2); TRBD2 aligns across 9 bases. CDR3 size: 17 residues. Germline V gene lookup returns CDR1 LGHDT and CDR2 YNNKEL (reference sequence). The junction had 10 bases not matched to a gene; V was cut back by 3 bases and J by 2 bases.

The chain links TRBV28 to TRBJ1-1; the D gene is possibly TRBD1 (5 bases). Per the germline V gene, CDR1 is MDHEN and CDR2 is SYDVKM. Trimming took off 3 bases at V and 5 bases at J, with 7 bases between the two ends. CDR3 size: 12 residues. The CDR3 DNA is TGTGCCAGCAGTTTGGGGCGGACTGAAGCTTTCTTT. Its protein product is CASSLGRTEAFF.

The chain employs TRBV18 and TRBJ1-5, with D perhaps TRBD1 (5 bases). This CDR3 has 14 amino acids. V gave up 5 bases and J gave up 7 bases, with 15 bases separating them. Per the germline V gene, CDR1 is KGHSH and CDR2 is LQKENI. The CDR3, as DNA: TGTGCCAGCTCAAATTCAGGGCAAGGCCAGCCCCAGCATTTT. This codes for CASSNSGQGQPQHF.

The rearrangement joins TRBV28 to TRBJ1-5; no reliable D call. V gave up 4 bases and J gave up 2 bases, with 9 bases separating them. CDR3 length: 14 amino acids. Germline V gives CDR1 MDHEN, CDR2 SYDVKM. In DNA form, the CDR3 reads TGTGCCAGCAGTTACATTCAAGGCAATCAGCCCCAGCATTTT. It encodes CASSYIQGNQPQHF.

The chain employs TRBV2 and TRBJ2-1, with 12 bases matching TRBD2. The V and J ends lost 5 bases and 10 bases, in that order; junction bases with no gene match: 12. CDR1 is SNHLY, CDR2 FYNNEI, per germline. This CDR3 is 16 amino acids long. The CDR3 coding sequence is TGTGCCAGCAGTCCGAACCCTAGCGGGGGGGCTAGGGAGCAGTTCTTC. It translates to CASSPNPSGGAREQFF.

This clone showed up just once. The chain has TRBV7-8 and TRBJ2-7; a possible D gene is TRBD1 (6 bases). Trimming removed 1 base at V and 5 bases at J, with 12 bases between. CDR3 length: 14 residues. Germline V CDR1 and CDR2: SGHVS, FQNEAQ. In nucleotides, the CDR3 is TGTGCCAGCAGCTTAGGGGGGCAGGCCAACGAGCAGTACTTC. Translated, it gives CASSLGGQANEQYF.

The genes are TRBV27 and TRBJ2-7, with 11 bases identical to TRBD1. Germline CDR1 MNHEY, CDR2 SMNVEV (reference sequence). The CDR3 is 13 amino acids. Germline trimming cut 8 bases from V and 1 base from J; bases unmatched to any gene: 1. Here the CDR3 reads CASGDRGSYEQYF. CDR3 nucleotides: TGTGCCAGCGGGGACAGGGGGTCCTACGAGCAGTACTTC.

J is TRBJ1-3 and V is TRBV28; TRBD1 might be the D (5 bases). Germline V gives CDR1 MDHEN, CDR2 SYDVKM. The CDR3 is 16 residues long. V was pared by 4 bases and J by 2 bases, with 15 bases between. For the CDR3, the DNA is TGTGCCAGCAGTTCCCCTACTGTGGGGCCTGGAAACACCATATATTTT. This translates into CASSSPTVGPGNTIYF.

The CDR3, as DNA: TGTGCCAGCACCGGGGGAACCTACGAGCAGTACTTC. Amino acid sequence: CASTGGTYEQYF. The rearrangement joins TRBV6-1 to TRBJ2-7; D may be TRBD2 (6 bases). Germline CDR1 MNHNS, CDR2 SASEGT. This CDR3 has 12 residues. The V and J ends lost 7 bases and 2 bases respectively, with 9 bases between them.

The J gene is TRBJ2-7, the V gene TRBV29-1, with no clear D. Germline CDR1 reads SQVTM; CDR2 reads ANQGSEA. Deletions cut 4 bases from V and 6 bases from J, with 10 bases between. The CDR3 runs to 11 residues. CDR3 DNA: TGCAGCGTTGGCCCCCTACCCGAGCAGTACTTC. This codes for CSVGPLPEQYF.

The chain employs TRBV6-6 and TRBJ2-2; perhaps TRBD1 as D (6 bases). The germline gives CDR1 MNHNY, CDR2 SVGAGI (reference sequence). V shed 7 bases and J shed 5 bases, with 11 bases lying between them. The CDR3 length is 13 residues. The CDR3 DNA follows: TGTGCCAGCACCACAGGGTATACCGGGGAGCTGTTTTTT. The encoded protein is CASTTGYTGELFF.

The chain joins TRBV27 to TRBJ2-1, with 8 nucleotides matching TRBD1. Germline CDR1 reads MNHEY; CDR2 reads SMNVEV (reference sequence). After removal of 4 bases from V and 8 bases from J, the junction contained 4 bases not matched to a gene. The CDR3 runs to 13 residues. The CDR3 DNA reads as TGTGCCAGCAGTTGGACAGGGTTGGATGAGCAGTTCTTC. Translation gives CASSWTGLDEQFF.

This chain links TRBV2 with TRBJ2-7, with 8 bases that match TRBD1. CDR3 length: 15 amino acids. Germline assignment: CDR1 SNHLY and CDR2 FYNNEI. J lost 7 bases, V lost 2 bases, and 10 bases had no gene match. The CDR3 DNA sequence: TGTGCCAGCAGTGAACAGCCAGGGGGCGTGGGGGAGCAGTACTTC. Encoded protein: CASSEQPGGVGEQYF.

This chain links TRBV5-1 with TRBJ2-2; D is unclear. Between the trimmed V and J ends, which lost 0 bases and 5 bases, there was a span of 8 bases. Germline V gene sequence: CDR1 SGHRS, CDR2 YFSETQ. The CDR3 totals 14 residues. In DNA form, the CDR3 reads TGCGCCAGCAGCTTGGCCCTGGAGACCGGGGAGCTGTTTTTT. Protein product: CASSLALETGELFF.

This clone has just a few counts. The chain is built from TRBV4-1 and TRBJ2-6; TRBD1 matches 7 bases. In germline, CDR1 is MGHRA, CDR2 YSYEKL. The CDR3 has 20 residues. J lost 0 bases, V lost 0 bases, and 11 bases had no gene match. CDR3 region: CASSQDPQGVLSSGANVLTF. The CDR3 DNA follows: TGCGCCAGCAGCCAAGATCCCCAGGGGGTGCTGAGCTCTGGGGCCAACGTCCTGACTTTC.

The chain couples TRBV27 to TRBJ2-7; 7 bases fit TRBD2. This CDR3 is built from 13 residues. Per the germline V gene, CDR1 is MNHEY and CDR2 is SMNVEV (reference sequence). V lost 8 bases, J lost 5 bases, and 9 bases stayed unmatched. The CDR3 here is CASSPIGGDEQYF. CDR3 nucleotide sequence: TGTGCCAGCTCCCCAATTGGGGGGGACGAGCAGTACTTC.

The CDR3 reads CASSFGDRDYGYTF. The DNA for the CDR3 is TGCGCCAGCAGCTTCGGGGACAGGGACTATGGCTACACCTTC. The chain recombines TRBV5-1 with TRBJ1-2, with TRBD1 identical over 9 bases. Per germline, CDR1 SGHRS and CDR2 YFSETQ. CDR3 length equals 14 residues. V trimming: 2 bases; J trimming: 3 bases; junction bases outside the gene matches: 2.

This chain joins TRBV7-9 and TRBJ1-1; TRBD1 aligns across 7 bases. CDR3 length: 15 residues. Germline V gene sequence: CDR1 SEHNR, CDR2 FQNEAQ (reference sequence). V was pared by 5 bases and J by 1 base, with 7 bases of the junction left unmatched. CDR3 in amino acids: CASSRRTGRNTEAFF. CDR3 DNA: TGTGCCAGCAGCCGACGGACAGGCCGGAACACTGAAGCTTTCTTT.

This clone was detected a few times. This chain uses TRBV28 with TRBJ1-1; D possibly corresponds to TRBD1 (6 bases). Trimming shortened V by 5 bases and J by 5 bases, and 18 bases separated the two germline ends. CDR3 size: 15 residues. CDR1 is MDHEN, CDR2 SYDVKM, per germline. CDR3 loop: CASSPLMGAKTEAFF. The CDR3 DNA reads TGTGCCAGCAGTCCCCTGATGGGGGCGAAGACTGAAGCTTTCTTT.

The J gene is TRBJ1-2, the V gene TRBV27, with D possibly matching TRBD1 (5 bases). CDR1 and CDR2 (germline): MNHEY, SMNVEV (reference sequence). The V end lost 6 bases, the J end lost 5 bases, and 16 bases lay between the germline ends. The CDR3 loop spans 14 amino acids. The chain's CDR3 is CASRGSGQLYGYTF. CDR3 DNA sequence: TGTGCCAGCAGAGGCTCTGGACAACTATATGGCTACACCTTC.

The DNA of the CDR3 is TGTGCCAGCAGCGGGACTAGCGGGATACGAGAGACCCAGTACTTC. It is translated as CASSGTSGIRETQYF. The V and J genes are TRBV7-9 and TRBJ2-5; TRBD2 aligns across 13 bases. Looked up from germline, CDR1 is SEHNR and CDR2 is FQNEAQ (reference sequence). V lost 5 bases, J lost 4 bases, and 4 bases stayed unmatched. The CDR3 length is 15 residues.

J is TRBJ2-1 and V is TRBV5-1; D gene uncertain. V was shortened by 1 base and J by 4 bases, with 9 bases between the two germline ends. Germline V gives CDR1 SGHRS, CDR2 YFSETQ. The CDR3 has 14 residues. In DNA, the CDR3 is TGCGCCAGCAGCTTGTACGACATTTACAATGAGCAGTTCTTC. It yields the protein CASSLYDIYNEQFF.

V and J are TRBV7-2 and TRBJ2-7; 7 nucleotides match TRBD2. The trim removed 0 bases at V and 1 base at J, leaving 0 bases unmatched. Germline values: CDR1 SGHTA, CDR2 FQGNSA. The CDR3 sequence is 14 residues long. CDR3 nucleotides: TGTGCCAGCAGCTTAGCGGGGGGGTCCTACGAGCAGTACTTC. Translated, it gives CASSLAGGSYEQYF.